The 28 T cell receptor beta chains below come from one sample, sequenced in a study of cytomegalovirus exposure and HLA in healthy donors. In the PCR, 60 Vbeta and 13 Jbeta primers were used. The table came from immunoSEQ multiplex PCR; TCRdb's copy has only in-frame clones and leaves some out. The table shows roughly 130,000 clones, with less than 75% occurring only once. What was sequenced was PBMCs. The source of these receptors is a woman aged 35 to 49 in good health and CMV-seropositive.

The chain links TRBV6-6 to TRBJ1-3, with TRBD1 as a possible D gene (5 bases). The germline V and J ends were trimmed by 2 bases and 3 bases, with 8 bases remaining between them. CDR1 is MNHNY and CDR2 is SVGAGI in the germline V gene (reference sequence). The CDR3 has 14 residues. In nucleotides, the CDR3 is TGTGCCAGCAGTTACAGGGGTGATGGAAACACCATATATTTT. Amino acids: CASSYRGDGNTIYF.

The chain combines TRBV29-1 with TRBJ1-1, with D perhaps TRBD1 (5 bases). Trimming pared 5 bases from V and 2 bases from J, leaving 12 bases between. CDR1 SQVTM and CDR2 ANQGSEA come from the germline V gene. CDR3 length equals 13 residues. CDR3 region: CSVIRVGNTEAFF. DNA for the CDR3: TGCAGCGTTATCAGGGTGGGCAACACTGAAGCTTTCTTT.

This clone has more than one count but fewer than ten. The chain uses TRBV4-1 and TRBJ1-5, with D perhaps matching TRBD1 (6 bases). V gave up 5 bases and J gave up 5 bases, with 10 bases separating them. The V gene's germline CDR1 is MGHRA and CDR2 YSYEKL. This CDR3 has 13 residues. The CDR3 region has the DNA TGCGCCAGCAGCACAGGGACCGATCAGCCCCAGCATTTT. Translation gives CASSTGTDQPQHF.

The chain has TRBV5-4 and TRBJ2-1, with a possible D match to TRBD1 (8 bases). Germline V gives CDR1 SGHNT, CDR2 YYREEE (reference sequence). Trimming stripped 7 bases from V and 0 bases from J, with 11 bases between. CDR3 length: 14 amino acids. This CDR3 reads CASHRGGSYNEQFF. CDR3 nucleotide sequence: TGTGCCAGCCACAGGGGGGGCTCCTACAATGAGCAGTTCTTC.

This chain links TRBV7-2 with TRBJ1-5; D is ambiguous. The CDR3 extends over 13 amino acids. The V and J ends lost 1 base and 7 bases respectively, with 8 bases between them. Germline V gene lookup returns CDR1 SGHTA and CDR2 FQGNSA. The CDR3 here is CASSLDVVQPQHF. CDR3 sequence (DNA): TGTGCCAGCAGCTTAGACGTAGTCCAGCCCCAGCATTTT.

The V call is TRBV9, the J call TRBJ2-2; 9 nucleotides match TRBD2. The germline CDR1 and CDR2 sequences are SGDLS and YYNGEE. The CDR3 totals 16 residues. V was clipped by 0 bases and J by 6 bases; unmatched bases: 6. The CDR3 reads CASSVEGTSYAGELFF. The CDR3 DNA reads as TGTGCCAGCAGCGTAGAGGGGACTAGCTATGCCGGGGAGCTGTTTTTT.

The chain recombines TRBV5-1 with TRBJ2-3; 10 nucleotides line up with TRBD1. Trimming at V came to 4 bases and at J to 0 bases, leaving 2 bases not matched to a gene. Per the germline V gene, CDR1 is SGHRS and CDR2 is YFSETQ. There are 15 residues in the CDR3. DNA for the CDR3: TGCGCCAGCAGCAAGGACAGGGGGAGCACAGATACGCAGTATTTT. Its protein is CASSKDRGSTDTQYF.

The CDR3 loop is CASSLSGVPQETQYF. The CDR3 nucleotides are TGTGCCAGCAGCCTGTCGGGGGTGCCCCAAGAGACCCAGTACTTC. The chain links TRBV2 to TRBJ2-5; a possible D gene is TRBD2 (6 bases). Trimming pared 6 bases from V and 1 base from J, leaving 15 bases between. Per the germline V gene, CDR1 is SNHLY and CDR2 is FYNNEI. The CDR3 has 15 residues. The full variable domain, in which reference TRBV2 and TRBJ2-5 provide the parts outside the CDR3, is EPEVTQTPSHQVTQMGQEVILRCVPISNHLYFYWYRQILGQKVEFLVSFYNNEISEKSEIFDDQFSVERPDGSNFTLKIRSTKLEDSAMYFCASSLSGVPQETQYFGPGTRLLVL.

The chain uses TRBV11-2 and TRBJ2-5, with D unresolved. The CDR3 consists of 12 residues. Germline CDR1 SGHAT, CDR2 FQNNGV. V was cut by 4 bases and J by 5 bases, with 8 bases left in between. CDR3 region: CASSYSHETQYF. The CDR3, as DNA: TGTGCCAGCAGCTACTCCCATGAGACCCAGTACTTC.

The V and J genes are TRBV13 and TRBJ2-7; possibly TRBD2 for D (5 bases). V was clipped by 5 bases and J by 5 bases, with 13 bases between them. Germline V gives CDR1 PRHDT, CDR2 FYEKMQ (reference sequence). The CDR3 runs 13 residues. CDR3 DNA sequence: TGTGCCAGCAGCCGCACTAGTCGGCACGAGCAGTACTTC. Protein product: CASSRTSRHEQYF.

J is TRBJ2-1 and V is TRBV30; 7 nucleotides agree with TRBD1. The CDR3 loop spans 13 amino acids. With V trimmed by 8 bases and J by 6 bases, 10 bases remained unmatched. Germline values: CDR1 GTSNPN, CDR2 SVGIG (reference sequence). The CDR3 loop reads CAQGGLTGNEQFF. The CDR3 DNA reads TGTGCCCAAGGGGGCCTTACAGGCAATGAGCAGTTCTTC.

V gene TRBV28 combines with J gene TRBJ1-2, with D unclear. V was cut by 2 bases and J by 5 bases, with 6 bases left in between. CDR3 size: 12 residues. Germline CDR1 and CDR2: MDHEN and SYDVKM. The CDR3 loop is CASSLLTYGYTF. CDR3 sequence (DNA): TGTGCCAGCAGTTTACTTACATATGGCTACACCTTC.

Only a few counts were recorded for this clone. The V and J genes are TRBV28 and TRBJ1-5; no clear D gene. CDR3 length: 15 residues. Trimming took off 6 bases at V and 5 bases at J, with 17 bases between the two ends. Germline loops: CDR1 MDHEN, CDR2 SYDVKM. The CDR3 here is CASSSLRWLDQPQHF. DNA of the CDR3: TGTGCCAGCAGCAGCCTCCGGTGGCTAGATCAGCCCCAGCATTTT.

The gene calls are TRBV27 and TRBJ2-3, with TRBD2 identical over 7 bases. The V gene's germline CDR1 is MNHEY and CDR2 SMNVEV (reference sequence). V lost 1 base and J lost 3; bases outside the gene matches: 16. This CDR3 has 19 residues. The CDR3 nucleotides are TGTGCCAGCAGTTTATATCCCCCTGCGGGGGACTTAGATACAGATACGCAGTATTTT. It is translated as CASSLYPPAGDLDTDTQYF.

CDR3 nucleotides: TGTGCCAGCAAAGGGAGACAGGGTGCCGGGGAGCTGTTTTTT. As protein: CASKGRQGAGELFF. V gene TRBV25-1 combines with J gene TRBJ2-2; TRBD1 aligns across 7 bases. V shed 7 bases, J shed 6 bases, and the junction held 8 bases outside the gene matches. The CDR3 covers 14 residues. CDR1 and CDR2 from the germline V gene are MGHDK and SYGVNS.

The J gene is TRBJ2-1, the V gene TRBV5-1; 15 nucleotides agree with TRBD2. Trimming took 3 bases from V and 0 from J; bases not matched to a gene: 4. Germline loops: CDR1 SGHRS, CDR2 YFSETQ. CDR3 length: 18 residues. The CDR3 spells CASSSGLAGGSSYNEQFF. The CDR3 DNA follows: TGCGCCAGCAGCTCGGGACTAGCGGGGGGTAGCTCCTACAATGAGCAGTTCTTC. Drawing the rest from reference TRBV5-1 and TRBJ2-1, the complete variable domain is KAGVTQTPRYLIKTRGQQVTLSCSPISGHRSVSWYQQTPGQGLQFLFEYFSETQRNKGNFPGRFSGRQFSNSRSEMNVSTLELGDSALYLCASSSGLAGGSSYNEQFFGPGTRLTVL.

The chain joins TRBV4-3 to TRBJ2-7; D remains unclear. The V end lost 0 bases, the J end lost 3 bases, and 6 bases lay between the germline ends. In germline, CDR1 is LGHNA, CDR2 YSLEER. The CDR3 runs to 13 residues. Here the CDR3 reads CASSQDLIYEQYF. The CDR3 DNA reads TGCGCCAGCAGCCAAGATCTTATCTACGAGCAGTACTTC.

J is TRBJ2-1 and V is TRBV15, with D possibly matching TRBD2 (6 bases). V was clipped by 0 bases and J by 2 bases, with 14 bases between them. Germline-derived CDR1 and CDR2 are LNHNV and YYDKDF (reference sequence). The CDR3 totals 17 residues. This CDR3 is CATSRDPRVAAYNEQFF. DNA for the CDR3: TGTGCCACCAGCAGAGATCCGAGGGTAGCGGCCTACAATGAGCAGTTCTTC.

The J gene is TRBJ1-4, the V gene TRBV4-2; D ambiguous. V lost 1 base to trimming and J lost 0 bases, with 9 bases between them. The germline gives CDR1 LGHNA, CDR2 YNFKEQ. The CDR3 extends over 16 amino acids. This CDR3 reads CASSQGAPPTNEKLFF. CDR3 nucleotide sequence: TGTGCCAGCAGCCAAGGAGCGCCACCAACTAATGAAAAACTGTTTTTT.

The J gene is TRBJ1-1, the V gene TRBV7-3; the D gene is possibly TRBD1 (6 bases). Trimming shortened V by 4 bases and J by 3 bases, and 9 bases separated the two germline ends. The CDR3 length is 13 residues. Per germline, CDR1 SGHTA and CDR2 FQGTGA. The CDR3 nucleotides are TGTGCCAGCAGCTGGGACACATACACTGAAGCTTTCTTT. This codes for CASSWDTYTEAFF.

The chain carries TRBV30 and TRBJ1-5; 7 nucleotides agree with TRBD1. The trim removed 3 bases at V and 3 bases at J, leaving 8 bases unmatched. CDR1 is GTSNPN, CDR2 SVGIG, per germline (reference sequence). CDR3 size: 15 residues. In DNA form, the CDR3 reads TGTGCCTGGAGCCCGAAGGGGGCAGTCAATCAGCCCCAGCATTTT. Translation: CAWSPKGAVNQPQHF.

In DNA, the CDR3 is TGTGCCAGCAGCTTATCGGGGAGCTCCTACAATGAGCAGTTCTTC. It is translated as CASSLSGSSYNEQFF. This rearrangement joins TRBV7-6 to TRBJ2-1; perhaps TRBD2 as D (5 bases). Germline CDR1 reads SGHVS; CDR2 reads FNYEAQ. This CDR3 has 15 amino acids. Deletions cut 2 bases from V and 0 bases from J, with 8 bases between.

CDR3 protein: CASSDGVSGYTF. The CDR3 nucleotides are TGTGCCAGCAGTGACGGTGTGAGCGGCTACACCTTC. The chain joins TRBV6-1 to TRBJ1-2, with D unresolved. Trimming pared 3 bases from V and 8 bases from J, leaving 10 bases between. This CDR3 has 12 residues. The V gene's germline CDR1 is MNHNS and CDR2 SASEGT.

This chain uses TRBV14 with TRBJ1-4, with 8 positions matching TRBD1. Germline CDR1 reads SGHDN; CDR2 reads FVKESK. The J segment lost 6 bases and the V segment lost 5 bases, leaving 20 bases of the junction unmatched. The CDR3 consists of 19 residues. Written as DNA, the CDR3 is TGTGCCAGCAGCGATTCAGCCGGGGCCTCGACAGGGGTACATGAAAAACTGTTTTTT. It encodes CASSDSAGASTGVHEKLFF.

J is TRBJ2-2 and V is TRBV6-5; TRBD1 aligns across 9 bases. Germline assignment: CDR1 MNHEY and CDR2 SVGAGI. Losses at the gene ends were 6 bases for V and 8 bases for J; bases not matched to a gene: 10. The CDR3 is made up of 15 amino acids. CDR3 sequence reads: CASRTGQGYSGELFF. DNA of the CDR3: TGTGCCAGCAGAACGGGACAGGGATATTCTGGGGAGCTGTTTTTT.

This clone has more than one count but fewer than ten. The CDR3 DNA reads TGTGCCAGCAGCCCCGCCTTCGGCACTGAAGCTTTCTTT. This codes for CASSPAFGTEAFF. The rearrangement links TRBV7-7 to TRBJ1-1; no definite D call. The CDR3 covers 13 residues. Germline CDR1 is SSHAT and CDR2 is FNYEAQ (reference sequence). The V end was cut by 5 bases, the J end by 4 bases, with 11 bases between. The variable domain in full, completed from reference TRBV7-7 and TRBJ1-1, reads GAGVSQSPRYKVTKRGQDVTLRCDPISSHATLYWYQQALGQGPEFLTYFNYEAQPDKSGLPSDRFSAERPEGSISTLTIQRTEQRDSAMYRCASSPAFGTEAFFGQGTRLTVV.

The chain uses TRBV19 and TRBJ1-3; the D gene is possibly TRBD1 (5 bases). Per the germline V gene, CDR1 is LNHDA and CDR2 is SQIVND (reference sequence). The CDR3 has 13 residues. Between the trimmed V and J ends, which lost 9 bases and 0 bases, there was a span of 9 bases. CDR3 DNA sequence: TGTGCCAGCTTAGACAGCTCTGGAAACACCATATATTTT. Translating gives CASLDSSGNTIYF.

This chain joins TRBV18 and TRBJ2-5; D perhaps matches TRBD2 (6 bases). The V end lost 2 bases, the J end lost 2 bases, and 9 bases lay between the germline ends. This CDR3 region has 14 residues. Per the germline V gene, CDR1 is KGHSH and CDR2 is LQKENI. CDR3 sequence: CASSPGGSQETQYF. CDR3 DNA sequence: TGTGCCAGCTCACCAGGGGGGTCTCAAGAGACCCAGTACTTC.